The 9 T cell receptor beta chains presented below share a single source sample, sequenced in a study of blood T cell repertoires in COVID-19. Some clones are missing from TCRdb's copy, which holds only in-frame ones; the method was immunoSEQ multiplex PCR. The sample shows about 280,000 clones, more than 75% of them seen only once. The sequenced sample consisted of peripheral blood. Receptor source: a man between 40 and 49 years old with active or convalescent COVID-19.

The chain carries TRBV18 and TRBJ1-5, with 7 bases matching TRBD1. Looked up from germline, CDR1 is KGHSH and CDR2 is LQKENI. Trimming at V came to 8 bases and at J to 5 bases, leaving 9 bases not matched to a gene. The CDR3 sequence is 14 residues long. This CDR3 is CASADEGADQPQHF. The CDR3 DNA follows: TGTGCCAGCGCCGATGAGGGGGCCGATCAGCCCCAGCATTTT.

This chain uses TRBV19 with TRBJ1-4; D unresolved. Trimming removed 2 bases from V and 3 bases from J, with 10 bases in between. The CDR3 runs 15 residues. Germline V lookup: CDR1 LNHDA, CDR2 SQIVND (reference sequence). The DNA of the CDR3 is TGTGCCAGTAGTATATTCCCGGCGGCTAATGAAAAACTGTTTTTT. Translation: CASSIFPAANEKLFF.

V and J are TRBV7-9 and TRBJ2-7, with unresolved D. With 8 bases removed from V and 3 bases from J, the gap between germline ends came to 8 bases. This CDR3 spans 11 amino acids. In germline, CDR1 is SEHNR, CDR2 FQNEAQ (reference sequence). CDR3 sequence: CASRNSYEQYF. Here the CDR3 DNA reads TGTGCCAGCCGAAACAGCTACGAGCAGTACTTC. The whole variable domain, remainder taken from reference TRBV7-9 and TRBJ2-7, is DTGVSQNPRHKITKRGQNVTFRCDPISEHNRLYWYRQTLGQGPEFLTYFQNEAQLEKSRLLSDRFSAERPKGSFSTLEIQRTEQGDSAMYLCASRNSYEQYFGPGTRLTVT.

With regard to this clone: Other DNA variants within this sample encode the same CDR3. The chain recombines TRBV5-1 with TRBJ2-3, with TRBD2 matching 7 bases. Germline V gives CDR1 SGHRS, CDR2 YFSETQ. CDR3 length equals 15 residues. Losses at the gene ends were 0 bases for V and 2 bases for J; bases not matched to a gene: 3. The CDR3 DNA reads as TGCGCCAGCAGCTTGGAGCGGGGTTCCACAGATACGCAGTATTTT. Its protein product is CASSLERGSTDTQYF.

The V gene is TRBV6-6, the J gene TRBJ1-1; D possibly corresponds to TRBD1 (5 bases). The CDR3 contains 14 residues. Germline-derived CDR1 and CDR2 are MNHNY and SVGAGI (reference sequence). V was shortened by 2 bases and J by 3 bases, with 10 bases between the two germline ends. CDR3 in DNA: TGTGCCAGCAGTTACCGGCGGGGGGACACTGAAGCTTTCTTT. Translated: CASSYRRGDTEAFF.

This clone was detected only once. The genes are TRBV25-1 and TRBJ1-1; 8 bases align to TRBD1. CDR1 and CDR2 (germline): MGHDK, SYGVNS. CDR3 size: 14 residues. V gave up 8 bases and J gave up 2 bases; unmatched junction bases: 7. CDR3 nucleotide sequence: TGTGCCAGCCGCCGCGCAGGGGGCAACACTGAAGCTTTCTTT. Its protein product is CASRRAGGNTEAFF.

This clone was observed once. The chain joins TRBV6-5 to TRBJ1-1, with unresolved D. Germline V gives CDR1 MNHEY, CDR2 SVGAGI. V lost 10 bases, J lost 3 bases, and 12 bases lay in between. The CDR3 has 12 amino acids. The CDR3 bases are TGTGCCATCAGGATCGGGGACACTGAAGCTTTCTTT. This sequence encodes CAIRIGDTEAFF.

The V and J genes are TRBV7-9 and TRBJ2-1; D remains ambiguous. The CDR3 is made up of 14 amino acids. Germline V CDR1 and CDR2: SEHNR, FQNEAQ (reference sequence). Trimming cost V 5 bases and J 0 bases, with 8 bases left between them. CDR3 nucleotides: TGTGCCAGCAGCGTTTCTAGCTCCTACAATGAGCAGTTCTTC. This encodes CASSVSSSYNEQFF.

The chain couples TRBV12-3 or TRBV12-4 to TRBJ2-7; tentative D call: TRBD1 (6 bases). This CDR3 is built from 12 residues. The ends were cut back, 8 bases at V and 5 bases at J, with 13 bases in the middle. The CDR3 DNA reads as TGTGCCAGCGGAGCAGGGGCCCACGAGCAGTACTTC. Its translation: CASGAGAHEQYF.